The 12 T cell receptor beta chains below come from one sample, sequenced in a study. TCRdb ran MiXCR on the 5' RACE reads and lists one entry per CDR3 protein. The table lists tens of thousands of distinct CDR3 sequences, approximately 27% of them singletons. The sorted Tregs were CD4+CD25+CD127-/low cells. The sequencing sample was made of tumor-infiltrating Tregs sorted from the breast tumor. These receptors all come from a female donor with breast cancer.

Comment on this clonotype: Given a much more abundant clone one base away, this may be a read error. The rearrangement links TRBV7-2 to TRBJ1-2; 9 bases agree with TRBD1. V shed 5 bases, J shed 4 bases, and the junction held 5 bases outside the gene matches. Germline V CDR1 and CDR2: SGHTA, FQGNSA. There are 14 residues in the CDR3. CDR3: CASSPGTGLYGYTF. Here the CDR3 DNA reads TGTGCCAGCAGCCCGGGGACAGGGCTCTATGGCTACACCTTC.

This clonotype came up once. Since a much larger clone is just one base distant, this may be a read error. The chain carries TRBV12-3 or TRBV12-4 and TRBJ2-7, with D unclear. The length of the CDR3 is 11 residues. Trimming pared 3 bases from V and 11 bases from J, leaving 11 bases between. The CDR3 region is CASSLRNKEYF. CDR3 DNA sequence: TGTGCCAGCAGTTTGAGGAATAAGGAGTACTTC.

This clonotype has ten or more counts. The chain is built from TRBV5-5 and TRBJ1-6, with unresolved D. This CDR3 is 13 amino acids long. V was trimmed by 4 bases and J by 12 bases, leaving 14 bases between them. CDR1 and CDR2 from the germline V gene are SGHKS and YYEKEE (reference sequence). The CDR3 nucleotides are TGTGCCAGCAGCCCACCGGATCTAGAACCCCTCCACTTT. Amino acids: CASSPPDLEPLHF.

This clonotype occurred a few times. Here the CDR3 DNA reads TGTGCCAGCAGCTTTGAGGGGTACAATCAGCCCCAGCATTTT. The encoded protein is CASSFEGYNQPQHF. This chain connects TRBV7-2 to TRBJ1-5; perhaps TRBD1 as D (5 bases). CDR1 and CDR2 from the germline V gene are SGHTA and FQGNSA. The CDR3 runs 14 residues. V lost 3 bases and J 3 bases, leaving 9 bases between the germline ends.

This chain links TRBV7-6 with TRBJ1-3, with no clear D. The V end lost 2 bases, the J end lost 4 bases, and 12 bases lay between the germline ends. Germline CDR1 reads SGHVS; CDR2 reads FNYEAQ. This CDR3 is built from 15 residues. The CDR3 region is CASSLTTPGGNTIYF. DNA for the CDR3: TGTGCCAGCAGCTTAACCACCCCTGGCGGAAACACCATATATTTT.

This clonotype was recorded a few times. V usage is TRBV7-2 and J usage is TRBJ2-7; no reliable D call. CDR3 length equals 13 residues. V gave up 5 bases and J gave up 7 bases, with 15 bases separating them. Germline assignment: CDR1 SGHTA and CDR2 FQGNSA. The CDR3 bases are TGTGCCAGCAGCCCGACCTCTCGTGGGGAGCAGTACTTC. Amino acid sequence: CASSPTSRGEQYF. Full variable domain (remainder filled in from reference TRBV7-2 and TRBJ2-7): GAGVSQSPSNKVTEKGKDVELRCDPISGHTALYWYRQSLGQGLEFLIYFQGNSAPDKSGLPSDRFSAERTGGSVSTLTIQRTQQEDSAVYLCASSPTSRGEQYFGPGTRLTVT.

The count of this clonotype is one. The CDR3 does not close with the conserved phenylalanine or tryptophan, likely indicating a read error. This sequence joins TRBV7-3 and TRBJ1-6; D possibly corresponds to TRBD1 (5 bases). The germline V and J ends were trimmed by 5 bases and 2 bases, with 10 bases remaining between them. CDR3 size: 15 residues. Germline CDR1 reads SGHTA; CDR2 reads FQGTGA. In nucleotides, the CDR3 is TGTGCCAGCAGCACAGGTGGCCCCTATAATTCACCCCTCCACTAT. This gives the protein CASSTGGPYNSPLHY.

V usage is TRBV5-6 and J usage is TRBJ1-5; D gene uncertain. The CDR3 is made up of 14 amino acids. Trimming pared 2 bases from V and 3 bases from J, leaving 9 bases between. Per germline, CDR1 SGHDT and CDR2 YYEEEE. CDR3 residues: CASSFHGFNQPQHF. Written as DNA, the CDR3 is TGTGCCAGCAGCTTTCACGGCTTCAATCAGCCCCAGCATTTT.

This clonotype was seen once. The chain has TRBV7-8 and TRBJ2-7; possible D gene TRBD1, 5 bases. Germline CDR1 reads SGHVS; CDR2 reads FQNEAQ. This CDR3 region has 14 residues. The V end was cut by 3 bases, the J end by 3 bases, with 12 bases between. The CDR3 region is CASSLTALVYEQYF. The CDR3 DNA reads TGTGCCAGCAGCTTGACAGCCCTCGTCTACGAGCAGTACTTC.

The sample holds a few counts of this clonotype. The V call is TRBV12-3 or TRBV12-4, the J call TRBJ2-5, with a possible D match to TRBD1 (5 bases). CDR3 size: 15 residues. Between the trimmed V and J ends, which lost 5 bases and 1 base, there was a span of 14 bases. As DNA, the CDR3 is TGTGCCAGCAGTGCCGGAAGGGGCGCCCAAGAGACCCAGTACTTC. Its translation: CASSAGRGAQETQYF.

This chain connects TRBV7-2 to TRBJ2-1; D might be TRBD1 (6 bases). This CDR3 comprises 14 residues. Germline V lookup: CDR1 SGHTA, CDR2 FQGNSA. V was clipped by 5 bases and J by 8 bases, with 16 bases between them. CDR3 DNA sequence: TGTGCCAGCAGCCGCGCCAGGACAGACGATGAGCAGTTCTTC. This encodes CASSRARTDDEQFF. The full variable domain, with the rest looked up from reference TRBV7-2 and TRBJ2-1, is GAGVSQSPSNKVTEKGKDVELRCDPISGHTALYWYRQSLGQGLEFLIYFQGNSAPDKSGLPSDRFSAERTGGSVSTLTIQRTQQEDSAVYLCASSRARTDDEQFFGPGTRLTVL.

The DNA for the CDR3 is TGTGCCAGCAGCTTAGGGACAGGGGAATATGGCTACACCTTC. It codes for CASSLGTGEYGYTF. J is TRBJ1-2 and V is TRBV7-3; TRBD1 aligns across 10 bases. V gave up 2 bases and J gave up 5 bases; unmatched junction bases: 2. The CDR3 runs 14 residues. Germline CDR1 reads SGHTA; CDR2 reads FQGTGA.